This passage covers 15 T cell receptor beta chains from one sample sequenced in a study of regulatory T cells in long-lasting Graves disease. Arm-PCR of CDR3 regions and iRepertoire HTBI primers were used to build TCR beta libraries. MiXCR, run by TCRdb on the multiplex PCR reads, gives a single entry per CDR3 protein. The data hold over 650,000 distinct CDR3 sequences, with around 30% observed a single time. Indicated time point: persistent/refractory GD, antithyroid drugs over 5 years with positive TRAb. Construction of the TCR library relied on RNA isolated from PBMCs. The sample consisted of peripheral blood mononuclear cells (PBMCs), taken when the disease was refractory, from a patient treated with antithyroid drugs. The receptors shown here come from a female donor with Graves disease.

The chain joins TRBV6-5 to TRBJ2-2; TRBD2 might be the D (6 bases). This CDR3 is built from 16 residues. V was pared by 0 bases and J by 5 bases, with 13 bases between. Germline V gene data show CDR1 as MNHEY and CDR2 as SVGAGI. CDR3 sequence (DNA): TGTGCCAGCAGTTACTCGACGGGGGTCTCTACCGGGGAGCTGTTTTTT. Protein sequence: CASSYSTGVSTGELFF.

This clonotype was observed many times. The chain couples TRBV11-2 to TRBJ1-1, with D uncertain. The CDR3 is made up of 14 amino acids. Germline CDR1 SGHAT, CDR2 FQNNGV. Trimming pared 0 bases from V and 0 bases from J, leaving 5 bases between. The CDR3 nucleotides read TGTGCCAGCAGCTTAGAGATCATGAACACTGAAGCTTTCTTT. Translated: CASSLEIMNTEAFF.

Worth noting for this clonotype: A clone one base away is much larger, so this may be a read error. The CDR3 protein is CASSFARSTEAFF. For the CDR3, the DNA is TGTGCCAGCAGCTTCGCCCGTTCTACTGAAGCTTTCTTT. The chain employs TRBV11-2 and TRBJ1-1; D uncertain. The CDR3 has 13 amino acids. V lost 3 bases and J lost 5, with 10 bases in between. Germline lookup yields CDR1 SGHAT and CDR2 FQNNGV.

This chain connects TRBV20-1 to TRBJ1-5; 8 bases align to TRBD1. The CDR3 is 15 residues long. Trimming at V came to 3 bases and at J to 1 base, leaving 5 bases not matched to a gene. Per germline, CDR1 DFQATT and CDR2 SNEGSKA (reference sequence). The CDR3 DNA follows: TGCAGTGCTAGGAGACAGGGGTCAAGCAATCAGCCCCAGCATTTT. Protein: CSARRQGSSNQPQHF.

The chain carries TRBV29-1 and TRBJ2-5; TRBD1 matches 7 bases. With V trimmed by 4 bases and J by 4 bases, 6 bases remained unmatched. The CDR3 is 13 residues long. Germline V gene sequence: CDR1 SQVTM, CDR2 ANQGSEA. Written as DNA, the CDR3 is TGCAGCGTTGGCAAGGGGGCAGGAGAGACCCAGTACTTC. This translates into CSVGKGAGETQYF.

The sample holds one count of this clonotype. The chain links TRBV10-3 to TRBJ2-7; weak D call: TRBD2 (6 bases). Trimming removed 3 bases at V and 6 bases at J, with 12 bases between. The CDR3 is 13 amino acids. Germline CDR1 is ENHRY and CDR2 is SYGVKD. The CDR3 loop reads CAISESRGCEQYF. The CDR3 DNA is TGTGCCATCAGTGAATCGCGGGGCTGCGAGCAGTACTTC.

This clonotype appeared a few times. The CDR3 reads CASSLWDRNSYEQYF. In DNA, the CDR3 is TGCGCCAGCAGCTTGTGGGACCGCAACTCCTACGAGCAGTACTTC. The V gene is TRBV5-1, the J gene TRBJ2-7, with D possibly being TRBD1 or TRBD2 (5 bases each). Trimming took 1 base from V and 0 from J, leaving 11 bases between them. Germline CDR1 and CDR2: SGHRS and YFSETQ. The CDR3 runs to 15 residues.

This clonotype was detected once. The conserved phenylalanine or tryptophan normally closing the CDR3 is absent here, so this likely arose from a read error. The rearrangement uses TRBV2 and TRBJ1-2; weak D call: TRBD1 (6 bases). The V end lost 3 bases, the J end lost 6 bases, and 11 bases lay between the germline ends. This CDR3 comprises 13 residues. Germline assignment: CDR1 SNHLY and CDR2 FYNNEI. CDR3 amino acids: CASSDRGRDGYTS. The CDR3 region has the DNA TGTGCCAGCAGTGACCGGGGGCGCGATGGCTACACCTCC.

The CDR3 loop reads CASIIQGDYGYTF. The CDR3 nucleotides are TGTGCCAGCATCATTCAGGGAGACTATGGCTACACCTTC. The chain uses TRBV5-5 and TRBJ1-2; D may be TRBD1 (5 bases). Trimming left V 6 bases short and J 3 bases short, with 12 bases between. The CDR3 contains 13 residues. Germline lookup yields CDR1 SGHKS and CDR2 YYEKEE (reference sequence).

In its sample, this clonotype was seen many times. The chain carries TRBV6-1 and TRBJ1-2; 7 bases agree with TRBD1. V gave up 8 bases and J gave up 4 bases; unmatched junction bases: 7. This CDR3 has 13 amino acids. Looked up from germline, CDR1 is MNHNS and CDR2 is SASEGT. The CDR3 reads CASADRVVYGYTF. In nucleotides, the CDR3 is TGTGCCAGCGCTGACAGGGTAGTCTATGGCTACACCTTC.

On this clonotype: A much larger clonotype is one base distant, so this may be a read error. J is TRBJ2-4 and V is TRBV20-1; D is ambiguous. The CDR3 length is 17 residues. CDR1 DFQATT and CDR2 SNEGSKA come from the germline V gene (reference sequence). Trimming shortened V by 1 base and J by 0 bases, and 16 bases separated the two germline ends. CDR3: CSARGYWSQLAKNIQYF. CDR3 DNA sequence: TGCAGTGCTAGAGGGTATTGGAGTCAGTTAGCCAAAAACATTCAGTACTTC.

This clonotype has only a few counts. The rearrangement joins TRBV6-1 to TRBJ1-2; no clear D gene. The CDR3 spans 15 residues. Germline V gene sequence: CDR1 MNHNS, CDR2 SASEGT. V was cut by 7 bases and J by 1 base, with 16 bases left in between. The CDR3 protein is CASTTYPDDNYGYTF. The CDR3 region has the DNA TGTGCCAGCACCACATACCCCGACGATAACTATGGCTACACCTTC.

The V and J genes are TRBV6-1 and TRBJ2-7; D ambiguous. Germline CDR1 MNHNS, CDR2 SASEGT. Trimming shortened V by 3 bases and J by 2 bases, and 11 bases separated the two germline ends. This CDR3 has 14 amino acids. The CDR3, as DNA: TGTGCCAGCAGTGACAGGTACCCTCCCTACGAGCAGTACTTC. Translated: CASSDRYPPYEQYF.

The CDR3 DNA reads as TGTGCCAGCAGTGCGGATCTCAAGAACACTGAAGCTTTCTTT. It yields the protein CASSADLKNTEAFF. The chain joins TRBV2 to TRBJ1-1; D uncertain. Germline V CDR1 and CDR2: SNHLY, FYNNEI. This CDR3 comprises 14 residues. The ends were cut back, 4 bases at V and 1 base at J, with 10 bases in the middle.

The chain joins TRBV9 to TRBJ2-7, with 9 bases identical to TRBD1. The V segment lost 1 base and the J segment 0 bases; nucleotides outside the gene matches: 5. The CDR3 loop spans 16 amino acids. Germline CDR1 reads SGDLS; CDR2 reads YYNGEE. CDR3 sequence (DNA): TGTGCCAGCAGCGTATGGACAGGGGTTAGCTCCTACGAGCAGTACTTC. It is translated as CASSVWTGVSSYEQYF.